The T cell receptor (beta chain) described here comes from a study of identifying expanded T cells in peripheral blood. Libraries were prepared by immunoSEQ multiplex PCR; TCRdb keeps only in-frame clonotypes and omits some of them. The table lists 100,000 or so clones, around 89% of them singletons, with about a sixth in the top ten. Collection occurred without any documented infections or immune events in donors. Note on this clone: As yet, its antigen is unknown.

Study-level findings and limits: Two-week clone count variance significantly increased as total template count grew. Roughly 1.1 clones differed between technical replicates, versus about 15 and 19 over time.

Germline values: CDR1 SGHVS, CDR2 FQNEAQ. This CDR3 comprises 16 residues. V was clipped by 5 bases and J by 2 bases; unmatched bases: 9. The specimen sequenced was blood. The source is a person aged 18 to 75 in good health. The chain is built from TRBV7-8 and TRBJ2-7, with 10 bases aligning to TRBD1. The DNA of the CDR3 is TGTGCCAGCAGCGTAGGGAGGGACAGGGGTACCTACGAGCAGTACTTC. This sequence encodes CASSVGRDRGTYEQYF.